These 25 T cell receptor beta chains were all obtained from the same sample, sequenced in a study of cytomegalovirus exposure and HLA in healthy donors. 13 Jbeta primers and 60 Vbeta primers were used for the PCR. Libraries were prepared by immunoSEQ multiplex PCR; TCRdb keeps only in-frame clonotypes and omits some of them. Counted here are roughly 150,000 clones, 80% to 85% occurring once; the ten biggest clones make up about 2.2%. Sequenced: PBMCs. These receptors came from a male donor in good health and CMV-seronegative.

This clone was detected only once. This rearrangement joins TRBV7-2 to TRBJ2-1; 8 bases fit TRBD1. The ends lost 4 bases at V and 3 bases at J; junction bases unmatched: 5. CDR1 and CDR2 from the germline V gene are SGHTA and FQGNSA. This CDR3 comprises 15 residues. CDR3 loop: CASSSLDRVYNEQFF. CDR3 bases: TGTGCCAGCAGCTCCCTGGACAGGGTCTACAATGAGCAGTTCTTC.

The J gene is TRBJ1-4, the V gene TRBV2; 9 bases are a match to TRBD1. The germline gives CDR1 SNHLY, CDR2 FYNNEI. Trimming at V came to 8 bases and at J to 7 bases, leaving 2 bases not matched to a gene. CDR3 length: 12 residues. CDR3 sequence: CASHRGLEKLFF. CDR3 DNA sequence: TGTGCCAGCCACAGGGGGCTTGAAAAACTGTTTTTT. The variable domain in full, with the rest retrieved from reference TRBV2 and TRBJ1-4, is EPEVTQTPSHQVTQMGQEVILRCVPISNHLYFYWYRQILGQKVEFLVSFYNNEISEKSEIFDDQFSVERPDGSNFTLKIRSTKLEDSAMYFCASHRGLEKLFFGSGTQLSVL.

The chain employs TRBV7-2 and TRBJ2-2; 9 bases agree with TRBD2. CDR1 and CDR2 (germline): SGHTA, FQGNSA. Trimming cost V 1 base and J 2 bases; bases outside gene matches: 8. The CDR3 extends over 18 amino acids. The CDR3 here is CASSLGGGGAINTGELFF. For the CDR3, the DNA is TGTGCCAGCAGCTTAGGGGGCGGGGGGGCAATAAACACCGGGGAGCTGTTTTTT.

Only a few counts were recorded for this clone. The V and J genes are TRBV6-5 and TRBJ2-4, with D perhaps matching TRBD2 (5 bases). Germline CDR1 and CDR2: MNHEY and SVGAGI. The germline V and J ends were trimmed by 2 bases and 6 bases, with 17 bases remaining between them. The CDR3 loop spans 16 amino acids. As DNA, the CDR3 is TGTGCCAGCAGTTACGAGGCTGCACCCGGGGTAAACATTCAGTACTTC. This sequence encodes CASSYEAAPGVNIQYF.

V usage is TRBV15 and J usage is TRBJ2-7; D is possibly TRBD1 (6 bases). CDR3 length: 13 residues. V was clipped by 0 bases and J by 9 bases, with 12 bases between them. Germline assignment: CDR1 LNHNV and CDR2 YYDKDF (reference sequence). CDR3 DNA: TGTGCCACCAGCAGAGATCAGGGGTTCGTGCAGTACTTC. It specifies CATSRDQGFVQYF.

The chain recombines TRBV5-1 with TRBJ2-7; 7 bases align to TRBD1. The CDR3 covers 14 residues. V lost 4 bases and J lost 3; bases outside the gene matches: 7. The germline V gene has CDR1 SGHRS and CDR2 YFSETQ. The CDR3 nucleotides read TGCGCCAGCAGCACCGGGACAGTTGGCTACGAGCAGTACTTC. It specifies CASSTGTVGYEQYF.

V and J are TRBV6-1 and TRBJ2-7; 9 bases agree with TRBD1. Germline CDR1 and CDR2: MNHNS and SASEGT. This CDR3 region has 14 residues. The V segment lost 7 bases and the J segment 4 bases; nucleotides outside the gene matches: 8. The CDR3 protein is CASKSGQGTYEQYF. The DNA of the CDR3 is TGTGCCAGCAAGTCGGGACAGGGTACGTACGAGCAGTACTTC.

This rearrangement joins TRBV25-1 to TRBJ2-3; the D gene is possibly TRBD2 (6 bases). V lost 7 bases and J lost 4, with 24 bases in between. Germline CDR1 reads MGHDK; CDR2 reads SYGVNS. The CDR3 is 17 residues long. CDR3 in DNA: TGTGCCAGCACCCGATCAGTGGGCGGGGAAGGGGCAGATACGCAGTATTTT. Translation gives CASTRSVGGEGADTQYF.

This rearrangement joins TRBV18 to TRBJ1-2; possible D gene TRBD1, 6 bases. V was shortened by 5 bases and J by 6 bases, with 16 bases between the two germline ends. Germline loops: CDR1 KGHSH, CDR2 LQKENI. The CDR3 loop spans 14 amino acids. The CDR3 nucleotides read TGTGCCAGCTCATCAGGGAGGGGGATTCATGGCTACACCTTC. It translates to CASSSGRGIHGYTF.

The V gene is TRBV5-6, the J gene TRBJ2-2; perhaps TRBD1 as D (6 bases). V gave up 3 bases and J gave up 5 bases, with 14 bases separating them. This CDR3 spans 15 amino acids. Per the germline V gene, CDR1 is SGHDT and CDR2 is YYEEEE. The CDR3 protein is CASSYRQVYTGELFF. CDR3 sequence (DNA): TGTGCCAGCAGCTACCGACAGGTTTATACCGGGGAGCTGTTTTTT.

The chain links TRBV5-1 to TRBJ1-4; D ambiguous. The CDR3 extends over 17 amino acids. V lost 3 bases and J lost 0, with 15 bases in between. The germline CDR1 and CDR2 sequences are SGHRS and YFSETQ. DNA for the CDR3: TGCGCCAGCAGCTCCTCCGGGAGGCCACCAACTAATGAAAAACTGTTTTTT. Translating gives CASSSSGRPPTNEKLFF.

This chain uses TRBV12-5 with TRBJ2-1; the match to TRBD2 covers 11 bases. This CDR3 comprises 15 residues. The V and J ends lost 1 base and 7 bases, in that order; junction bases with no gene match: 3. Germline CDR1 and CDR2: LGHNT and FRNRAP. The CDR3 region is CASGLASGGPNEQFF. CDR3 DNA: TGTGCTAGTGGTTTGGCTAGCGGGGGGCCTAATGAGCAGTTCTTC.

The J gene is TRBJ1-4, the V gene TRBV2; D perhaps matches TRBD1 (5 bases). Germline V gene lookup returns CDR1 SNHLY and CDR2 FYNNEI. The germline V and J ends were trimmed by 6 bases and 2 bases, with 16 bases remaining between them. The CDR3 consists of 16 residues. CDR3 loop: CASSRDGGFTNEKLFF. CDR3 nucleotide sequence: TGTGCCAGCAGCCGGGACGGGGGGTTCACTAATGAAAAACTGTTTTTT.

The chain is built from TRBV2 and TRBJ2-2; 10 bases are shared with TRBD2. The CDR3 consists of 15 residues. CDR1 and CDR2 (germline): SNHLY, FYNNEI. Trimming at V came to 3 bases and at J to 7 bases, leaving 5 bases not matched to a gene. The CDR3: CASSDSGGAIGELFF. The CDR3, as DNA: TGTGCCAGCAGTGACAGCGGGGGGGCCATCGGGGAGCTGTTTTTT.

V is TRBV10-3 and J is TRBJ2-7; possible D gene TRBD2, 6 bases. Germline-derived CDR1 and CDR2 are ENHRY and SYGVKD. This CDR3 spans 14 amino acids. Trimming took 6 bases from V and 3 from J, leaving 15 bases between them. Here the CDR3 DNA reads TGTGCCATCAGGGATGGAGGGTCAGGCTACGAGCAGTACTTC. Protein sequence: CAIRDGGSGYEQYF.

V gene TRBV7-9 combines with J gene TRBJ2-7; 7 bases agree with TRBD1. CDR1 is SEHNR, CDR2 FQNEAQ, per germline (reference sequence). V was pared by 5 bases and J by 2 bases, with 6 bases of the junction left unmatched. This CDR3 has 14 residues. CDR3 sequence: CASSPIGTAYEQYF. The CDR3 nucleotides are TGTGCCAGCAGCCCGATCGGGACAGCCTACGAGCAGTACTTC.

The genes are TRBV15 and TRBJ1-1, with unresolved D. The V and J ends lost 0 bases and 4 bases respectively, with 9 bases between them. The CDR3 spans 14 residues. CDR1 and CDR2 from the germline V gene are LNHNV and YYDKDF (reference sequence). The CDR3 protein is CATSRDQQVTEAFF. CDR3 nucleotides: TGTGCCACCAGCAGAGATCAGCAGGTCACTGAAGCTTTCTTT. Drawing the rest from reference TRBV15 and TRBJ1-1, the complete variable domain is DAMVIQNPRYQVTQFGKPVTLSCSQTLNHNVMYWYQQKSSQAPKLLFHYYDKDFNNEADTPDNFQSRRPNTSFCFLDIRSPGLGDTAMYLCATSRDQQVTEAFFGQGTRLTVV.

This CDR3 reads CASSQFGQLSYEQYF. The CDR3 DNA is TGCGCCAGCAGCCAATTTGGGCAGTTATCCTACGAGCAGTACTTC. The rearrangement joins TRBV4-1 to TRBJ2-7; D is undetermined. The V and J ends lost 2 bases and 1 base respectively, with 12 bases between them. The CDR3 has 15 residues. Germline V gene data show CDR1 as MGHRA and CDR2 as YSYEKL.

The chain combines TRBV7-2 with TRBJ2-3; 7 bases are shared with TRBD1. Germline-derived CDR1 and CDR2 are SGHTA and FQGNSA. This CDR3 has 15 residues. V was pared by 2 bases and J by 2 bases, with 4 bases of the junction left unmatched. CDR3: CASSLLGQSTDTQYF. CDR3 nucleotides: TGTGCCAGCAGCTTATTGGGACAGTCCACAGATACGCAGTATTTT.

The V call is TRBV29-1, the J call TRBJ1-3; no firm D call. CDR3 length equals 15 residues. The V end was cut by 6 bases, the J end by 0 bases, with 15 bases between. Germline values: CDR1 SQVTM, CDR2 ANQGSEA. CDR3 bases: TGCAGCGTCGCCCCAGGATCCCGCTCTGGAAACACCATATATTTT. It is translated as CSVAPGSRSGNTIYF. Complete variable domain (other parts from reference TRBV29-1 and TRBJ1-3): SAVISQKPSRDICQRGTSLTIQCQVDSQVTMMFWYRQQPGQSLTLIATANQGSEATYESGFVIDKFPISRPNLTFSTLTVSNMSPEDSSIYLCSVAPGSRSGNTIYFGEGSWLTVV.

This chain joins TRBV18 and TRBJ1-2; unclear D gene. The V end was cut by 2 bases, the J end by 5 bases, with 15 bases between. CDR3 length: 15 amino acids. Germline assignment: CDR1 KGHSH and CDR2 LQKENI. DNA for the CDR3: TGTGCCAGCTCACCAGGGGAGGCTCAAGCTTATGGCTACACCTTC. Encoded protein: CASSPGEAQAYGYTF.

This clone has only a few counts. As DNA, the CDR3 is TGTGCCAGCAGTTTCAGGCTGGCCGCTGAAGCTTTCTTT. It is translated as CASSFRLAAEAFF. The gene calls are TRBV28 and TRBJ1-1; D unresolved. The germline V gene has CDR1 MDHEN and CDR2 SYDVKM. This CDR3 contains 13 residues. V lost 3 bases and J lost 6, with 11 bases in between.

This clone was seen only a few times. The J gene is TRBJ1-2, the V gene TRBV4-3; D is possibly TRBD1 (6 bases). The CDR3 has 15 amino acids. V dropped 3 bases and J dropped 8 bases, with 19 bases sitting between them. Germline loops: CDR1 LGHNA, CDR2 YSLEER. DNA of the CDR3: TGCGCCAGCAGCCATAGAGGTAGGGGGATTCAAGGCTACACCTTC. This codes for CASSHRGRGIQGYTF.

This rearrangement joins TRBV5-1 to TRBJ2-5; possible D gene TRBD2, 6 bases. Germline CDR1 SGHRS, CDR2 YFSETQ. The CDR3 totals 15 residues. Trimming removed 4 bases from V and 2 bases from J, with 15 bases in between. This chain's CDR3 is CASSMSLGTQETQYF. CDR3 nucleotides: TGCGCCAGCAGCATGAGCCTCGGGACTCAAGAGACCCAGTACTTC. Using reference TRBV5-1 and TRBJ2-5 for the parts outside the CDR3, the full variable domain is KAGVTQTPRYLIKTRGQQVTLSCSPISGHRSVSWYQQTPGQGLQFLFEYFSETQRNKGNFPGRFSGRQFSNSRSEMNVSTLELGDSALYLCASSMSLGTQETQYFGPGTRLLVL.

This clone was found a few times. The rearrangement links TRBV4-1 to TRBJ1-1, with D unclear. The CDR3 length is 12 residues. Germline CDR1 and CDR2: MGHRA and YSYEKL. Trimming pared 4 bases from V and 1 base from J, leaving 4 bases between. CDR3 protein: CASSLRNTEAFF. In nucleotides, the CDR3 is TGCGCCAGCAGCCTCCGGAACACTGAAGCTTTCTTT.